This paragraph reports one TCR beta chain. The antigen it recognizes is unknown. Base qualities are not recorded, but no much larger clone differs from it by a single base. These data originate in a study of OX40 agonist ivuxolimab in advanced cancers. Background for the entire study: Ivuxolimab was an agonistic, fully human IgG2 monoclonal antibody directed against OX40 (CD134), a costimulatory receptor. Prior anti-PD-1, anti-PD-L1 or anti-CTLA-4 therapy was permitted, and 40% to 50% of dose-escalation patients had received checkpoint inhibitors. The purpose of peripheral TCRbeta sequencing was to test whether ivuxolimab changed TCR sequence diversity and led to clonal T-cell expansion. Intravenous ivuxolimab was administered to patients every 2 weeks at six dose levels: 0.01, 0.1, 0.3, 1.5, 3 and 10 mg/kg. Of the roughly 52 dose-escalation patients, hepatocellular carcinoma was present in about 19, melanoma in approximately 15, renal cell carcinoma in 9 and head and neck cancer in 9. Partial responses occurred in three dose-escalation patients: two with cutaneous melanoma and one with hepatocellular carcinoma. The dose-escalation cohort was around 83% male with a mean age of 60 years, ranging from about 20 to 85. The monotherapy dose-escalation portion (N of about 52 patients) of the phase I ivuxolimab trial is reported in the paper. The investigation overall reported the following: The antigen specificity of the peripheral T cells that underwent clonal expansion was not determined. Low levels of normalized T-cell clonal expansion were also seen in some patients who did not respond. Clonal expansion of both CD4+ and CD8+ blood T cells was observed from baseline to week 6 at doses 0.1 to 3.0 mg/kg. In partial responders in the 0.1-3.0 mg/kg groups, normalized peripheral clonal expansion was found to be among the lowest, especially among CD8+ T cells. After ivuxolimab, CD8+ T cells had more expanded clones than CD4+ T cells on average.

The CDR3 holds 15 amino acids from the cysteine to the phenylalanine. The retained sequence is limited to the CDR3, 45 bases, with the frame set at the first base. CDR1 and CDR2 are read off the germline V gene as MDHEN and SYDVKM. V and J are truncated by 2 bases and 7 bases respectively, leaving an intervening sequence of 17 bases. For sequencing of the TCRbeta CDR3 region, genomic DNA was extracted from the sorted cells. The immunoSEQ Assay was used for sequencing of TCRbeta CDR3 regions. TCRdb re-hosts the immuneACCESS table, in-frame sequences only. Its copies lack some clones; in the studies checked, an unresolved V gene accounts for under half of them, and the cause for the rest is not known. In this sample the table shows just under 65,000 clones, around 80% of which occur a single time. The biggest ten clones account for 1% of the sample. Patients with autoimmune disease history or receiving systemic immunosuppression were excluded from the trial. In every dose cohort, peripheral blood was drawn for TCR sequencing at baseline, cycle 4 day 1, and cycle 7 day 1. Samples came from an open-label, multicenter, first-in-human phase I dose-escalation trial of ivuxolimab. Adults with locally advanced or metastatic head and neck squamous cell, hepatocellular, melanoma or renal cell carcinoma were enrolled in the trial. Before TCR sequencing, CD4+ T cells and CD8+ T cells were sorted from peripheral blood as separate populations.

The material sequenced was CD4+ or CD8+ T cells sorted from blood, taken in a trial of the OX40 agonist ivuxolimab. The sequence derives from an adult with an advanced solid tumor such as melanoma, head and neck, liver or kidney cancer. The chain was built from TRBV28 and TRBJ1-2, with the D gene too uncertain to name. The nucleotide sequence reads as follows: TGTGCCAGCAGTTTACCGGCAGCCACCTCTGGTGGCTACACCTTC. Its translation reads: CASSLPAATSGGYTF.